This entry lists 13 T cell receptor beta chains sequenced from one sample in a study of regulatory T cells in long-lasting Graves disease. Time point noted: newly diagnosed GD, antithyroid drugs for less than 3 months. The authors made the TCR library using RNA they extracted from PBMCs. Construction of the TCR beta libraries employed iRepertoire HTBI primers in conjunction with Arm-PCR of CDR3 regions. MiXCR, applied by TCRdb to the multiplex PCR reads, yields one record per CDR3 protein. Of around 400,000 distinct CDR3 sequences listed, approximately 10% are singletons. These data also formed part of another study, on T cells in Graves' hyperthyroidism and ophthalmopathy.

The source was peripheral blood mononuclear cells (PBMCs), collected at new diagnosis, from a patient treated with antithyroid drugs. Source of these receptors: a woman aged 18-29 years with Graves disease.

The chain links TRBV20-1 to TRBJ1-3; D uncertain. Germline values: CDR1 DFQATT, CDR2 SNEGSKA (reference sequence). The CDR3 is 13 residues long. The ends were cut back, 1 base at V and 8 bases at J, with 12 bases in the middle. The CDR3 coding sequence is TGCAGTGCTAGAGCCGACTTGAGGGACACCATATATTTT. It codes for CSARADLRDTIYF.

This rearrangement joins TRBV5-1 to TRBJ1-2, with D unresolved. The CDR3 has 13 residues. Germline V CDR1 and CDR2: SGHRS, YFSETQ. V lost 0 bases and J 3 bases, leaving 6 bases between the germline ends. The CDR3 DNA follows: TGCGCCAGCAGCTTGGAGGCGGACTATGGCTACACCTTC. Encoded protein: CASSLEADYGYTF.

V usage is TRBV20-1 and J usage is TRBJ1-3; D gene unclear. Trimming removed 0 bases from V and 0 bases from J, with 15 bases in between. Germline V gene data show CDR1 as DFQATT and CDR2 as SNEGSKA (reference sequence). The CDR3 length is 17 residues. The CDR3 region has the DNA TGCAGTGCTAGAGATTTGGGATCCCTGCTCTCTGGAAACACCATATATTTT. Translation gives CSARDLGSLLSGNTIYF.

This clonotype turned up a few times. The rearrangement uses TRBV19 and TRBJ1-1; 8 bases map to TRBD1. V shed 9 bases, J shed 3 bases, and the junction held 0 bases outside the gene matches. Germline CDR1 LNHDA, CDR2 SQIVND (reference sequence). CDR3 size: 11 residues. CDR3 bases: TGTGCCAGGACAGGGGACACTGAAGCTTTCTTT. It translates to CARTGDTEAFF.

This clonotype was observed a handful of times. Being one base from a much bigger clone, this may be a read error. The genes are TRBV12-3 or TRBV12-4 and TRBJ1-2; D may be TRBD1 (5 bases). The CDR3 loop spans 15 amino acids. The CDR3 DNA reads TGTGCCAGCAGTTTAGGGGGCGGGCCCTACCTTGGCTTCACCTTC. Its protein is CASSLGGGPYLGFTF.

This clonotype was counted between two and nine times. The chain joins TRBV5-8 to TRBJ2-7, with TRBD2 as a possible D gene (5 bases). CDR3 length equals 14 residues. Deletions cut 2 bases from V and 3 bases from J, with 12 bases between. Germline lookup yields CDR1 SGHTS and CDR2 YDEGEE. CDR3 residues: CASSLSGEVYEQYF. CDR3 nucleotide sequence: TGTGCCAGCAGCTTAAGCGGAGAAGTCTACGAGCAGTACTTC.

This clonotype was seen many times. The rearrangement uses TRBV3-1 and TRBJ2-7; D is undetermined. CDR3 size: 13 residues. CDR1 and CDR2 (germline): LGHDT, YNNKEL (reference sequence). The V end was cut by 3 bases, the J end by 2 bases, with 8 bases between. For the CDR3, the DNA is TGTGCCAGCAGCCACAAGGGAACCTACGAGCAGTACTTC. Encoded protein: CASSHKGTYEQYF.

This clonotype has ten or more counts. V usage is TRBV19 and J usage is TRBJ1-2, with 7 nucleotides matching TRBD1. The CDR3 totals 14 residues. Germline V gene sequence: CDR1 LNHDA, CDR2 SQIVND (reference sequence). J was trimmed by 3 bases and V by 8 bases; bases with no gene match: 9. The CDR3 is CASQFTGQHYGYTF. The CDR3 DNA reads TGTGCCAGTCAATTTACGGGACAGCACTATGGCTACACCTTC.

V is TRBV5-6 and J is TRBJ1-3; D gene uncertain. The CDR3 extends over 15 amino acids. Trimming removed 1 base from V and 0 bases from J, with 8 bases in between. The germline V gene has CDR1 SGHDT and CDR2 YYEEEE. The CDR3 coding sequence is TGTGCCAGCAGCTTGATCTATAACTCTGGAAACACCATATATTTT. This encodes CASSLIYNSGNTIYF.

There are many counts of this clonotype. This chain links TRBV6-5 with TRBJ1-5; D is uncertain. The V gene's germline CDR1 is MNHEY and CDR2 SVGAGI. The CDR3 contains 16 residues. V lost 0 bases and J 0 bases, leaving 9 bases between the germline ends. DNA of the CDR3: TGTGCCAGCAGTTACTCGGCAGGCCATAGCAATCAGCCCCAGCATTTT. Translated, it gives CASSYSAGHSNQPQHF.

This clonotype was seen at least ten times. The chain joins TRBV18 to TRBJ1-2; perhaps TRBD1 as D (5 bases). The germline V gene encodes CDR1 KGHSH and CDR2 LQKENI. The CDR3 consists of 15 residues. Deletions cut 2 bases from V and 0 bases from J, with 10 bases between. The CDR3 loop reads CASSPKAGSNYGYTF. CDR3 bases: TGTGCCAGCTCACCAAAGGCAGGGTCTAACTATGGCTACACCTTC. The variable domain in full, completed from reference TRBV18 and TRBJ1-2, reads NAGVMQNPRHLVRRRGQEARLRCSPMKGHSHVYWYRQLPEEGLKFMVYLQKENIIDESGMPKERFSAEFPKEGPSILRIQQVVRGDSAAYFCASSPKAGSNYGYTFGSGTRLTVV.

The J gene is TRBJ2-3, the V gene TRBV29-1, with D unresolved. The CDR3 covers 12 residues. With 3 bases removed from V and 5 bases from J, the gap between germline ends came to 9 bases. Germline CDR1 and CDR2: SQVTM and ANQGSEA. DNA for the CDR3: TGCAGCGTTGATCATCCGGAAGATACGCAGTATTTT. Residues: CSVDHPEDTQYF.

This clonotype appeared many times. The chain carries TRBV2 and TRBJ2-6; 10 nucleotides agree with TRBD1. V was pared by 8 bases and J by 1 base, with 2 bases of the junction left unmatched. The CDR3 consists of 15 residues. The germline V gene encodes CDR1 SNHLY and CDR2 FYNNEI. CDR3 DNA sequence: TGTGCCAGCGGGGACAGGGGTTCTGGGGCCAACGTCCTGACTTTC. It encodes CASGDRGSGANVLTF.